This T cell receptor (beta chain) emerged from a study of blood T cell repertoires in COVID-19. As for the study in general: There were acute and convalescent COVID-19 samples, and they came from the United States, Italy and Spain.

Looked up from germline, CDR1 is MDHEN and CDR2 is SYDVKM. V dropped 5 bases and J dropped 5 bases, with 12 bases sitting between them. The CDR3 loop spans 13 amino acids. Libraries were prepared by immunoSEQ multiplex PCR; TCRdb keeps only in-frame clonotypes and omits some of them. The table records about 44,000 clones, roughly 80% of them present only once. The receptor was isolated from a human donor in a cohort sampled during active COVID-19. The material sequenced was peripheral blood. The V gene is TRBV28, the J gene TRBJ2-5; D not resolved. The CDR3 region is CASSRQDAETQYF. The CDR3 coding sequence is TGTGCCAGCAGTCGTCAGGATGCGGAGACCCAGTACTTC.